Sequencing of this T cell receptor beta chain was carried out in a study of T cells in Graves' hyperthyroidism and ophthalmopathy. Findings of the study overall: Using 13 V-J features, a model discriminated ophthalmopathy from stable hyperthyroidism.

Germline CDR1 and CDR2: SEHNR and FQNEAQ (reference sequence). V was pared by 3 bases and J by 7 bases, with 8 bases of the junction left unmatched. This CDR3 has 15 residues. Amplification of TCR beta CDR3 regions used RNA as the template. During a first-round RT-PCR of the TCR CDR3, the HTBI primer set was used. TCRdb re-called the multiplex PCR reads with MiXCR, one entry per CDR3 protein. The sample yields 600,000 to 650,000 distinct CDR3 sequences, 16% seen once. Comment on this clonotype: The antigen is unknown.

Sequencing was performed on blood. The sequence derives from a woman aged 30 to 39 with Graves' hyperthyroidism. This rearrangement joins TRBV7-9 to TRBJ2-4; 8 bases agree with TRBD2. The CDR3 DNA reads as TGTGCCAGCAGCTTCGGGACTAGTCCTTCGAACATTCAGTACTTC. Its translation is CASSFGTSPSNIQYF.